Sequencing of this T cell receptor beta chain was carried out in a study of shared clonotypes between healthy human individuals. Study findings and constraints: Specimens sampled were limited to blood, with tissue repertoires likely differing.

Germline-derived CDR1 and CDR2 are SGHRS and YFSETQ. V was pared by 2 bases and J by 3 bases, with 2 bases of the junction left unmatched. The CDR3 length is 14 residues. Donors were healthy HIV-negative adults without recent acute infections or vaccinations. Everyone who donated was a Caucasian adult who lived in Nashville, Tennessee. The team ran DNA from unsorted PBMCs on ten immunoSEQ deep assay plates for sequencing. Method: immunoSEQ multiplex PCR; TCRdb's copy keeps in-frame clones and lacks some. This sample has hundreds of thousands of clones; about 79% occur once, and the top ten carry 10% to 15%. As to this clone: Its matching antigen is unknown.

The TCR comes from a woman between 35 and 50 years old in good health. Some clones in this sample may be carry-over from other donors' samples. The sequenced sample consisted of PBMCs. The chain recombines TRBV5-1 with TRBJ2-3, with TRBD2 identical over 8 bases. The CDR3 DNA reads TGCGCCAGCAGCTTACAGCGGGAGACAGATACGCAGTATTTT. Translating gives CASSLQRETDTQYF.